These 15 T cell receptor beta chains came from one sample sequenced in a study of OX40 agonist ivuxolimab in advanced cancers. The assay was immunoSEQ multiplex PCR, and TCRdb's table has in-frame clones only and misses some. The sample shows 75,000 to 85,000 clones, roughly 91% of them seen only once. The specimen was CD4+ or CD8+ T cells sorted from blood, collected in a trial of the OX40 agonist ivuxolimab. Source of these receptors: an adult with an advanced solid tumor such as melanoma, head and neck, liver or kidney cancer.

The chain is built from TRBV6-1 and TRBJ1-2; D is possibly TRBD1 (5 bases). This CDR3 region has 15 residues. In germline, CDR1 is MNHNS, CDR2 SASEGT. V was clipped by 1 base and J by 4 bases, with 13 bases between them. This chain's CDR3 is CASSEGVGEAYGYTF. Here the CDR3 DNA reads TGTGCCAGCAGTGAAGGAGTGGGGGAAGCCTATGGCTACACCTTC.

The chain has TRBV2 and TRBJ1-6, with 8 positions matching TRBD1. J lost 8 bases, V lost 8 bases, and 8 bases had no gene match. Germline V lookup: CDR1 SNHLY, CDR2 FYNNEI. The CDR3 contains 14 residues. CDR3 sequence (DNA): TGTGCCAGCGGCCCGGGACAGGAATATTCACCCCTCCACTTT. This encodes CASGPGQEYSPLHF.

The CDR3 bases are TGTGCCAGCAGCTCAGGGGTAACACTTTTCCCGCACAATCAGCCCCAGCATTTT. Its translation is CASSSGVTLFPHNQPQHF. The rearrangement uses TRBV7-2 and TRBJ1-5; D perhaps matches TRBD1 (6 bases). The CDR3 spans 18 residues. CDR1 SGHTA and CDR2 FQGNSA come from the germline V gene. Trimming shortened V by 4 bases and J by 3 bases, and 22 bases separated the two germline ends.

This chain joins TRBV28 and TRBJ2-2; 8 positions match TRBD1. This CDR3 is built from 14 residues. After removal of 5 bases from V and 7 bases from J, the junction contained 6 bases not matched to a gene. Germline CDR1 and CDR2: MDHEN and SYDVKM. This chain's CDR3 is CASSQTGDGGELFF. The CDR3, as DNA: TGTGCCAGCAGTCAGACAGGGGACGGCGGGGAGCTGTTTTTT.

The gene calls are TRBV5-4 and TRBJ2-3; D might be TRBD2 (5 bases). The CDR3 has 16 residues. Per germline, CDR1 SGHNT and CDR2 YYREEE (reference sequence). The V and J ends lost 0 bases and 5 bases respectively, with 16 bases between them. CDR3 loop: CASSLGRDRLVDTQYF. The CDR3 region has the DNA TGTGCCAGCAGCTTGGGACGGGATCGGTTAGTAGATACGCAGTATTTT.

In nucleotides, the CDR3 is TGCGCCAGCAGCCAAGTGGGGGCGAGGGGAGGGGACGAGCAGTACTTC. Its protein product is CASSQVGARGGDEQYF. This chain connects TRBV4-1 to TRBJ2-7, with D possibly being TRBD2 (7 bases). Germline lookup yields CDR1 MGHRA and CDR2 YSYEKL. V lost 1 base and J 5 bases, leaving 18 bases between the germline ends. The CDR3 has 16 residues.

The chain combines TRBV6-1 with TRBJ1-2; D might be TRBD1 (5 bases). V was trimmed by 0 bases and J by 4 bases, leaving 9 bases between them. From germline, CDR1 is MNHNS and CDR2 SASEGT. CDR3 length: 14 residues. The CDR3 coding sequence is TGTGCCAGCAGTGAAGCCGGCAGGGCCTATGGCTACACCTTC. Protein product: CASSEAGRAYGYTF.

The CDR3 sequence: CASSARERANYGYTF. CDR3 nucleotide sequence: TGCGCCTCCTCAGCCCGCGAAAGAGCTAACTATGGCTACACCTTC. The chain has TRBV5-1 and TRBJ1-2, with D hard to call. Trimming took off 10 bases at V and 0 bases at J, with 19 bases between the two ends. Germline V gene lookup returns CDR1 SGHRS and CDR2 YFSETQ. This CDR3 has 15 amino acids.

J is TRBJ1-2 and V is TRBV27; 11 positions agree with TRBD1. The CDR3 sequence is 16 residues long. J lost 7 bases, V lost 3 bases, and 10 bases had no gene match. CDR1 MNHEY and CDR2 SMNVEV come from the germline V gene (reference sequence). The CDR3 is CASSFSPGQGVFGYTF. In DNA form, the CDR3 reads TGTGCCAGCAGTTTTTCTCCGGGACAGGGGGTTTTTGGCTACACCTTC.

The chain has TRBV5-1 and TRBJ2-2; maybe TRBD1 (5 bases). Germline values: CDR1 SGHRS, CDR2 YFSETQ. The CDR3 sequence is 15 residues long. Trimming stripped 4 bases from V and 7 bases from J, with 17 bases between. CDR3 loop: CASSSDPQGNGELFF. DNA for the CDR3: TGCGCCAGCAGCAGTGATCCGCAGGGTAACGGGGAGCTGTTTTTT.

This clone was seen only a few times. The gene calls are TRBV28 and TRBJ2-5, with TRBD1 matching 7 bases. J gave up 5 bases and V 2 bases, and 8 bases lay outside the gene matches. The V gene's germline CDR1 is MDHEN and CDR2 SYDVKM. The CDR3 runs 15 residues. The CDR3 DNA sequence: TGTGCCAGCAGTTTAAGACAGGGTAGGGGGGAGACCCAGTACTTC. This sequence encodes CASSLRQGRGETQYF.

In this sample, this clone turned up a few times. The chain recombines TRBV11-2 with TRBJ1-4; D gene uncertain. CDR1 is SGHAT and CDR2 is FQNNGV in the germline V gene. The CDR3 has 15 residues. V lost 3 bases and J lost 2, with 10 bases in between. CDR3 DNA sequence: TGTGCCAGCAGCTTCTGGGGAGGGACTAATGAAAAACTGTTTTTT. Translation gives CASSFWGGTNEKLFF.

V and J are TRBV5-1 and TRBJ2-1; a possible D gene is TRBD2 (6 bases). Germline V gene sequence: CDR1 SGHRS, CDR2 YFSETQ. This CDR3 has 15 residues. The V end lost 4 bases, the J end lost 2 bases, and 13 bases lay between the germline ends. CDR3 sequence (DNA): TGCGCCAGCAGCACGACTAGGTCCCCCTACAATGAGCAGTTCTTC. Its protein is CASSTTRSPYNEQFF.

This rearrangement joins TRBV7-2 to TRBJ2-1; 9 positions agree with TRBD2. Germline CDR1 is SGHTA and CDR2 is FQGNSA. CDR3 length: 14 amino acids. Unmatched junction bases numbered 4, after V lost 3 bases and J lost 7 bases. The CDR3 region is CASSLREGGNEQFF. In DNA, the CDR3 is TGTGCCAGCAGCTTGCGGGAGGGCGGGAATGAGCAGTTCTTC.

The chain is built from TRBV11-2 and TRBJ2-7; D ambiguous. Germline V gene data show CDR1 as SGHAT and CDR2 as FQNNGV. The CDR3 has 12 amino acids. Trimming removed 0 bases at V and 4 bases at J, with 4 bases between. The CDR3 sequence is CASSLDLYEQYF. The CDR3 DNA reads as TGTGCCAGCAGCTTAGACCTTTACGAGCAGTACTTC.